The T cell receptor beta chain under discussion was sequenced for a study of blood T cell repertoires in COVID-19. TCRdb's copy holds only in-frame clones and misses some; the assay was immunoSEQ multiplex PCR. The profile shows 200,000 to 250,000 clones, approximately 85% of them singletons. This clone has more than one count but fewer than ten. This receptor was taken from an older woman with COVID-19, enrolled during active disease. The sequencing input was peripheral blood.

For the CDR3, the DNA is TGTGCCATCAGTGAGTCACTACGGACAGGGGGCAGGTACGAGCAGTACTTC. This codes for CAISESLRTGGRYEQYF. The genes are TRBV10-3 and TRBJ2-7, with 11 bases aligning to TRBD1. J was trimmed by 4 bases and V by 0 bases; bases with no gene match: 8. In germline, CDR1 is ENHRY, CDR2 SYGVKD. This CDR3 is built from 17 residues.